This entry concerns a single T cell receptor beta chain. Its antigen is unidentified. The data derive from a study of siplizumab effects on memory and regulatory T cells. Broader study findings: Most alloreactive clones went unmapped to unstimulated subsets; only a minor fraction mapped. Treatment with siplizumab left mappable alloreactive CD4+ clones averaging roughly 69% Treg-derived, compared with 25% to 30% in controls.

The repertoire was sequenced with immunoSEQ multiplex PCR; TCRdb's copy has only in-frame clones and lacks some. The table shows about 27,000 clones, with 70% to 85% occurring only once. The clonotype was recovered from a human donor in good health. The sample consisted of memory CD4+ T cells sorted from blood.

CDR3 sequence (DNA): TGTGCCAGCAGTCCGACCTTACAGGGGGAGGATACGCAGTATTTT. This codes for CASSPTLQGEDTQYF. The rearrangement links TRBV4-2 to TRBJ2-3; 8 positions agree with TRBD1. This CDR3 comprises 15 residues. Per germline, CDR1 LGHNA and CDR2 YNFKEQ. The V and J ends lost 6 bases and 6 bases, in that order; junction bases with no gene match: 11.